A single sample is the source of the 24 T cell receptor beta chains below, sequenced in a study of identical twins. MiXCR, run by TCRdb on the 5' RACE reads, gives a single entry per CDR3 protein. The sample yields nearly 900,000 distinct CDR3 sequences, about 12% seen once. These data also formed part of another study, on yellow fever vaccine responses in identical twins.

The sequenced sample was PBMCs. The receptor set was obtained from a woman in her late teens or twenties in good health.

This sequence joins TRBV3-1 and TRBJ2-1; TRBD2 is a possible D gene (6 bases). V lost 0 bases and J 10 bases, leaving 13 bases between the germline ends. Germline loops: CDR1 LGHDT, CDR2 YNNKEL (reference sequence). The length of the CDR3 is 14 residues. As DNA, the CDR3 is TGTGCCAGCAGCCAAGAAGCGACCGGGAGAGAGCAGTTCTTC. This gives the protein CASSQEATGREQFF.

The chain links TRBV20-1 to TRBJ2-7, with 9 bases identical to TRBD2. V shed 0 bases, J shed 3 bases, and the junction held 6 bases outside the gene matches. Germline V CDR1 and CDR2: DFQATT, SNEGSKA (reference sequence). The CDR3 runs to 15 residues. The CDR3 DNA sequence: TGCAGTGCTAGAGAGACACTGCGGGGGGGCTACGAGCAGTACGTC. Its protein is CSARETLRGGYEQYV.

This clonotype has only a few counts. The V and J genes are TRBV7-8 and TRBJ2-5; 8 nucleotides align to TRBD2. The CDR3 loop spans 15 amino acids. The V segment lost 5 bases and the J segment 2 bases; nucleotides outside the gene matches: 7. The germline gives CDR1 SGHVS, CDR2 FQNEAQ. The chain's CDR3 is CASSPTSGVQETQYF. The CDR3 DNA reads as TGTGCCAGCAGCCCTACTAGCGGAGTTCAAGAGACCCAGTACTTC. The whole variable domain, filled in from reference TRBV7-8 and TRBJ2-5, reads GAGVSQSPRYKVAKRGQDVALRCDPISGHVSLFWYQQALGQGPEFLTYFQNEAQLDKSGLPSDRFFAERPEGSVSTLKIQRTQQEDSAVYLCASSPTSGVQETQYFGPGTRLLVL.

This clonotype has a handful of counts. The genes are TRBV20-1 and TRBJ1-1; TRBD1 matches 7 bases. The CDR3 spans 15 residues. After removal of 6 bases from V and 4 bases from J, the junction contained 14 bases not matched to a gene. Germline V gives CDR1 DFQATT, CDR2 SNEGSKA (reference sequence). Here the CDR3 reads CSAPGPYRGSTEAFF. CDR3 sequence (DNA): TGCAGTGCCCCCGGGCCGTACAGGGGCAGCACTGAAGCTTTCTTT.

This clonotype was seen more than once but under ten times. The CDR3 region is CASSRMAGTVYNEQFF. As DNA, the CDR3 is TGTGCCAGCAGTCGTATGGCCGGCACCGTATACAATGAGCAGTTCTTC. This sequence joins TRBV6-1 and TRBJ2-1, with D hard to call. The CDR3 extends over 16 amino acids. V was clipped by 5 bases and J by 4 bases, with 18 bases between them. Looked up from germline, CDR1 is MNHNS and CDR2 is SASEGT.

The sample holds many counts of this clonotype. V is TRBV10-3 and J is TRBJ2-2; 7 bases map to TRBD2. Trimming removed 2 bases from V and 2 bases from J; junction bases left unmatched: 8. This CDR3 region has 17 residues. CDR1 and CDR2 from the germline V gene are ENHRY and SYGVKD. CDR3 DNA: TGTGCCATCAGTGAGACTTCAGCGGGATTCAACACCGGGGAGCTGTTTTTT. The encoded protein is CAISETSAGFNTGELFF.

This rearrangement joins TRBV7-9 to TRBJ2-1; tentatively, D is TRBD1 (5 bases). CDR3 length equals 16 residues. V was pared by 1 base and J by 9 bases, with 19 bases between. Germline V gene data show CDR1 as SEHNR and CDR2 as FQNEAQ (reference sequence). The CDR3 DNA reads TGTGCCAGCAGCTTAGACGTCAGGGCTCATCTCGGTGAGCAGTTCTTC. Amino acid sequence: CASSLDVRAHLGEQFF.

The chain combines TRBV12-3 or TRBV12-4 with TRBJ1-6; TRBD1 might be the D (5 bases). The CDR3 totals 13 residues. V dropped 4 bases and J dropped 8 bases, with 9 bases sitting between them. CDR3 in DNA: TGTGCCAGCAGTTCGACAGCTTATTCACCCCTCCACTTT. This codes for CASSSTAYSPLHF.

This clonotype occurred a few times. The genes are TRBV7-2 and TRBJ2-1; 15 bases are a match to TRBD2. The J segment lost 9 bases and the V segment lost 4 bases, leaving 4 bases of the junction unmatched. The CDR3 length is 15 residues. CDR1 and CDR2 (germline): SGHTA, FQGNSA. The CDR3 nucleotides are TGTGCCAGCAGCTCAGGACTAGCGGGGGGGCGTGAGCAGTTCTTC. Amino acid sequence: CASSSGLAGGREQFF.

This chain connects TRBV3-1 to TRBJ1-2; no clear D. V shed 3 bases and J shed 4 bases, with 3 bases lying between them. Germline CDR1 reads LGHDT; CDR2 reads YNNKEL (reference sequence). This CDR3 has 11 amino acids. The CDR3 DNA sequence: TGTGCCAGCAGCCACATCTATGGCTACACCTTC. It is translated as CASSHIYGYTF.

The sample holds a few counts of this clonotype. The chain is built from TRBV20-1 and TRBJ2-3; 14 positions match TRBD2. The CDR3 has 18 amino acids. Germline values: CDR1 DFQATT, CDR2 SNEGSKA (reference sequence). The ends lost 1 base at V and 1 base at J; junction bases unmatched: 7. The CDR3 is CSARGAGLAGARTDTQYF. DNA of the CDR3: TGCAGTGCTAGAGGTGCGGGACTAGCGGGAGCCCGCACAGATACGCAGTATTTT.

This clonotype was seen many times. An end of the junction differs from the germline gene, which may be a read error. This chain joins TRBV25-1 and TRBJ2-1; no clear D gene. Germline V gives CDR1 MGHDK, CDR2 SYGVNS. The CDR3 has 12 residues. Written as DNA, the CDR3 is TGTGCCAGCGTCGACCACTCAAATGTGCAGTTCTTC. Protein sequence: CASVDHSNVQFF.

V is TRBV7-8 and J is TRBJ1-3; D gene unclear. The CDR3 sequence is 13 residues long. The V end was cut by 3 bases, the J end by 0 bases, with 3 bases between. Germline V CDR1 and CDR2: SGHVS, FQNEAQ. For the CDR3, the DNA is TGTGCCAGCAGCTTCAACTCTGGAAACACCATATATTTT. As protein: CASSFNSGNTIYF.

This clonotype appeared a few times. The chain has TRBV3-1 and TRBJ1-5; no clear D gene. This CDR3 region has 14 residues. Deletions cut 1 base from V and 3 bases from J, with 7 bases between. In germline, CDR1 is LGHDT, CDR2 YNNKEL (reference sequence). CDR3 nucleotide sequence: TGTGCCAGCAGCCAAGTGGGCACCAATCAGCCCCAGCATTTT. This encodes CASSQVGTNQPQHF.

The chain recombines TRBV5-6 with TRBJ1-6; no clear D. The V gene lost 4 bases and the J gene lost 8 bases, with 7 bases spanning the gap. This CDR3 has 12 amino acids. The germline gives CDR1 SGHDT, CDR2 YYEEEE. CDR3 DNA: TGTGCCAGCAGCGAGATAGATTCACCCCTCCACTTT. It yields the protein CASSEIDSPLHF.

This clonotype appeared many times. The V gene is TRBV27, the J gene TRBJ2-3; 8 bases line up with TRBD2. V trimming: 10 bases; J trimming: 0 bases; junction bases outside the gene matches: 9. The CDR3 totals 15 residues. Germline-derived CDR1 and CDR2 are MNHEY and SMNVEV (reference sequence). The CDR3 bases are TGTGCCACACGAAGCGGGGGTCGTAGCACAGATACGCAGTATTTT. It codes for CATRSGGRSTDTQYF.

Only a few counts were recorded for this clonotype. The chain recombines TRBV2 with TRBJ2-5; no firm D call. The CDR3 loop spans 14 amino acids. Trimming pared 2 bases from V and 5 bases from J, leaving 12 bases between. Germline CDR1 reads SNHLY; CDR2 reads FYNNEI. DNA for the CDR3: TGTGCCAGCAGTGAATGGGCAGGACGGGAGACCCAGTACTTC. This gives the protein CASSEWAGRETQYF.

This clonotype occurred many times. The DNA for the CDR3 is TGTGCCAGCAGCCAAATACAGGGGCGAGAAGAGACCCAGTACTTC. Protein product: CASSQIQGREETQYF. The chain uses TRBV3-1 and TRBJ2-5, with TRBD1 matching over 7 bases. Germline-derived CDR1 and CDR2 are LGHDT and YNNKEL (reference sequence). The CDR3 extends over 15 amino acids. V gave up 2 bases and J gave up 3 bases; unmatched junction bases: 6.

This clonotype appeared many times. The V call is TRBV6-1, the J call TRBJ1-2; 11 bases are a match to TRBD1. Germline V lookup: CDR1 MNHNS, CDR2 SASEGT. CDR3 length: 15 residues. V shed 5 bases, J shed 1 base, and the junction held 3 bases outside the gene matches. CDR3 nucleotide sequence: TGTGCCAGCAGTAAGGGACAGGGGGTTAACTATGGCTACACCTTC. This codes for CASSKGQGVNYGYTF.

This clonotype was counted only a few times. The rearrangement links TRBV24-1 to TRBJ1-2; D is undetermined. Trimming removed 2 bases at V and 8 bases at J, with 8 bases between. The CDR3 covers 12 residues. In germline, CDR1 is KGHDR, CDR2 SFDVKD. The CDR3 nucleotides are TGTGCCACCAGTGATTCCGCGGGGGGCTACACCTTC. Protein product: CATSDSAGGYTF.

The rearrangement joins TRBV5-1 to TRBJ2-1; 14 nucleotides align to TRBD2. Germline CDR1 is SGHRS and CDR2 is YFSETQ. This CDR3 has 18 amino acids. J lost 2 bases, V lost 4 bases, and 8 bases had no gene match. The CDR3 coding sequence is TGCGCCAGCAGCAAGGGACTAGCGGGAGCCCTGGCCTACAATGAGCAGTTCTTC. It translates to CASSKGLAGALAYNEQFF.

This chain links TRBV5-5 with TRBJ2-7; D is perhaps TRBD1 (5 bases). V lost 4 bases, J lost 7 bases, and 15 bases lay in between. The CDR3 totals 13 residues. The germline gives CDR1 SGHKS, CDR2 YYEKEE (reference sequence). The CDR3 reads CASSPRQSREQYF. The CDR3 region has the DNA TGTGCCAGCAGCCCCCGACAGTCGCGGGAGCAGTACTTC.

The V and J genes are TRBV5-5 and TRBJ1-1; D unclear. The germline gives CDR1 SGHKS, CDR2 YYEKEE (reference sequence). The germline V and J ends were trimmed by 2 bases and 1 base, with 12 bases remaining between them. This CDR3 is 15 amino acids long. CDR3 in DNA: TGTGCCAGCAGCTTTTGGGTAGACCCGAACACTGAAGCTTTCTTT. Its protein is CASSFWVDPNTEAFF.

This clonotype was seen a few times. This rearrangement joins TRBV7-9 to TRBJ2-7; 13 bases align to TRBD2. Germline V gives CDR1 SEHNR, CDR2 FQNEAQ (reference sequence). V shed 5 bases, J shed 4 bases, and the junction held 5 bases outside the gene matches. The CDR3 length is 15 residues. For the CDR3, the DNA is TGTGCCAGCAGCCCGACTAGCGGGAGGTATTACGAGCAGTACTTC. Translation gives CASSPTSGRYYEQYF.